This TCR beta chain emerged from a study of cytomegalovirus exposure and HLA in healthy donors. Study overall: Caucasian-associated ancestry cluster membership applied to around 80% of 398 genotyped donors.

With 60 Vbeta and 13 Jbeta primers, the PCR was carried out. Using immunoSEQ multiplex PCR, the repertoire was profiled, and TCRdb retains in-frame clones only, with some absent. The table has over 80,000 clones, approximately 70% seen once. The sequence was collected from a man aged 40-49 years in good health and CMV-seronegative. Specimen: PBMCs.

CDR3 amino acids: CAISPGLAGGSPYTDTQYF. In DNA form, the CDR3 reads TGTGCCATCAGCCCCGGACTAGCGGGGGGGTCTCCCTATACAGATACGCAGTATTTT. This chain connects TRBV10-3 to TRBJ2-3; 15 bases map to TRBD2. CDR1 is ENHRY, CDR2 SYGVKD, per germline. The V and J ends lost 6 bases and 3 bases, in that order; junction bases with no gene match: 13. This CDR3 contains 19 residues.